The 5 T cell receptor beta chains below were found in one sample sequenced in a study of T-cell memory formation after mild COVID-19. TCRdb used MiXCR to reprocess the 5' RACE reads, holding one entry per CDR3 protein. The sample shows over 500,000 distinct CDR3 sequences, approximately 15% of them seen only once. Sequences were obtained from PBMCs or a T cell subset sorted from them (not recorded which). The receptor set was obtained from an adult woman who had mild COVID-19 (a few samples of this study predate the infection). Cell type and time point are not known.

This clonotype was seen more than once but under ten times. The chain's CDR3 is CASSPTPEKSMTTQYF. The CDR3 DNA reads TGTGCCAGCAGCCCAACCCCGGAGAAGTCGATGACTACGCAGTATTTT. V is TRBV9 and J is TRBJ2-3; D not resolved. The CDR3 is 16 residues long. Trimming cost V 4 bases and J 8 bases, with 23 bases left between them. Looked up from germline, CDR1 is SGDLS and CDR2 is YYNGEE. Complete variable domain (other parts from reference TRBV9 and TRBJ2-3): DSGVTQTPKHLITATGQRVTLRCSPRSGDLSVYWYQQSLDQGLQFLIQYYNGEERAKGNILERFSAQQFPDLHSELNLSSLELGDSALYFCASSPTPEKSMTTQYFGPGTRLTVL.

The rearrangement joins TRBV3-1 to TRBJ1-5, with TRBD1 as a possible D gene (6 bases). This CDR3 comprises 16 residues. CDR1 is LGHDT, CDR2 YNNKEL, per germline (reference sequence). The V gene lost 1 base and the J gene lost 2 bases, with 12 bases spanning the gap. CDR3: CASSQAGTSRNQPQHF. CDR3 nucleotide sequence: TGTGCCAGCAGCCAAGCGGGGACAAGTCGCAATCAGCCCCAGCATTTT.

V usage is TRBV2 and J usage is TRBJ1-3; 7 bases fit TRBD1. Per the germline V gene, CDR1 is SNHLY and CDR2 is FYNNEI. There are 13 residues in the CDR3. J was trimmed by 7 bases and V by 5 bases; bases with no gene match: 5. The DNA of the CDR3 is TGTGCCAGCAGTTTCGACAGGGCTAACACCATATATTTT. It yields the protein CASSFDRANTIYF.

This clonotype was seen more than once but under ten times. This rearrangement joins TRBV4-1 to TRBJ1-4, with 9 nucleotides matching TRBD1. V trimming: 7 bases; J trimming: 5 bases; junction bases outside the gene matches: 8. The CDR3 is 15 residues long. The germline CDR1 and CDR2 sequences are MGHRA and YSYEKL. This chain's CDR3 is CASTSVGQGNEKLFF. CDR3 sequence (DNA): TGCGCCAGCACCTCGGTGGGACAGGGAAATGAAAAACTGTTTTTT.

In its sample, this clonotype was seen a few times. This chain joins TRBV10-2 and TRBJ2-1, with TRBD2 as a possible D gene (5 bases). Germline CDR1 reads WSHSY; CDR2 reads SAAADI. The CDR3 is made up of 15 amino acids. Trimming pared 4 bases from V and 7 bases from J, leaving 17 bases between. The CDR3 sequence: CASSVGLNMVNEQFF. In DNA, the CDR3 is TGCGCCAGCAGTGTCGGACTTAATATGGTTAATGAGCAGTTCTTC.